The TCR beta chain under discussion was sequenced for a study of blood T cell repertoires in COVID-19. Study background: T cells, B-cell-depleted T cells, or PBMCs provided the cDNA or gDNA that served as material.

Source study methods: Estimation of nucleated cell counts relied on the amplification of reference gene primers. Data came from immunoSEQ multiplex PCR; TCRdb stores just in-frame clones and leaves some out. The DNA gave D and trimming, while V, J and clone size come from that table. The table lists about 190,000 clones, approximately 88% of them singletons. Germline assignment: CDR1 KGHSH and CDR2 LQKENI. The CDR3 length is 17 residues. The ends were cut back, 3 bases at V and 4 bases at J, with 18 bases in the middle. The TCR was taken from a man aged 40-55 years with acute or convalescent COVID-19. The sample consisted of peripheral blood. The V call is TRBV18, the J call TRBJ1-4; TRBD1 is a possible D gene (5 bases). CDR3 nucleotide sequence: TGTGCCAGCTCACCCAGGGATTACGACCTCTATAATGAAAAACTGTTTTTT. It specifies CASSPRDYDLYNEKLFF. Looking up the rest from reference TRBV18 and TRBJ1-4 gives the full variable domain: NAGVMQNPRHLVRRRGQEARLRCSPMKGHSHVYWYRQLPEEGLKFMVYLQKENIIDESGMPKERFSAEFPKEGPSILRIQQVVRGDSAAYFCASSPRDYDLYNEKLFFGSGTQLSVL.